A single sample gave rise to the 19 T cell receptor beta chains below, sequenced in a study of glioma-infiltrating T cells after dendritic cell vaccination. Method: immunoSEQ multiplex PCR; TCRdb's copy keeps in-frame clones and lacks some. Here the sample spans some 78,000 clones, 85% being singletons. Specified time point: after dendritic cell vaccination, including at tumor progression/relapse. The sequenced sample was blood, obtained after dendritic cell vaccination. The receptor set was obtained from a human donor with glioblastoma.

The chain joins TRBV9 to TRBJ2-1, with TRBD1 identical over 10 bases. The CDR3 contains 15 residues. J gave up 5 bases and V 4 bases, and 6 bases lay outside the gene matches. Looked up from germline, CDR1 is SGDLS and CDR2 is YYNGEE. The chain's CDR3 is CASSTTGTGDNEQFF. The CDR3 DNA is TGTGCCAGCAGCACAACCGGGACAGGGGACAATGAGCAGTTCTTC.

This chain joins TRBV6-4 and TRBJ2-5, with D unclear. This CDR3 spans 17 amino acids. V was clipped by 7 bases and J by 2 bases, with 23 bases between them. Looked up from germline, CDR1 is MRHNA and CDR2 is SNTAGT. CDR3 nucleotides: TGTGCCAGCATGGCGTCTAGGTTTGTTCGACGGCAAGAGACCCAGTACTTC. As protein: CASMASRFVRRQETQYF.

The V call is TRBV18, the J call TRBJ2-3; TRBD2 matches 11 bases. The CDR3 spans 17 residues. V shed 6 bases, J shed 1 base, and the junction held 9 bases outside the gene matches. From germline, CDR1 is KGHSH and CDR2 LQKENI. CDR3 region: CASSKLAGEVGTDTQYF. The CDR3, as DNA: TGTGCCAGCTCGAAACTAGCGGGAGAAGTTGGCACAGATACGCAGTATTTT. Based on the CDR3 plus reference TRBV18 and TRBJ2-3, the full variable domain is NAGVMQNPRHLVRRRGQEARLRCSPMKGHSHVYWYRQLPEEGLKFMVYLQKENIIDESGMPKERFSAEFPKEGPSILRIQQVVRGDSAAYFCASSKLAGEVGTDTQYFGPGTRLTVL.

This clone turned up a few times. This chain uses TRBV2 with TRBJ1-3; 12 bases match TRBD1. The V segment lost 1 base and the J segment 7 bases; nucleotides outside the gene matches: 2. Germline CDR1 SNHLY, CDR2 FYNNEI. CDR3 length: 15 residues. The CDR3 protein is CASSEGGQGANTIYF. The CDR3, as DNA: TGTGCCAGCAGTGAAGGGGGACAGGGGGCGAACACCATATATTTT.

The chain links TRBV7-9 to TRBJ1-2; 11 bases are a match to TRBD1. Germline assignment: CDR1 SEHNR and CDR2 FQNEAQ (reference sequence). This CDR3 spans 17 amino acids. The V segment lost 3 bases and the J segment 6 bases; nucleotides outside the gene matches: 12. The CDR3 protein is CASSLRGRDRGNHGYTF. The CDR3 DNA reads TGTGCCAGCAGCTTGAGGGGTAGGGACAGGGGGAACCATGGCTACACCTTC.

CDR3 sequence: CASPSRGGDYGYTF. CDR3 DNA: TGTGCCAGCCCCTCAAGAGGAGGGGATTACGGCTACACCTTC. The chain is built from TRBV21-1 and TRBJ1-2. TRBV21-1 is assigned pseudogene status. CDR3 length: 14 amino acids.

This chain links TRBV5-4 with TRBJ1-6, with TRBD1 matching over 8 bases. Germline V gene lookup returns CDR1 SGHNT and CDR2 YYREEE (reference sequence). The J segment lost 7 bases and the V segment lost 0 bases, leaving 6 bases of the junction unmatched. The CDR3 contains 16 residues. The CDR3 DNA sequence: TGTGCCAGCAGCTTGGGGACTCGGACAGGGAATTCACCCCTCCACTTT. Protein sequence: CASSLGTRTGNSPLHF.

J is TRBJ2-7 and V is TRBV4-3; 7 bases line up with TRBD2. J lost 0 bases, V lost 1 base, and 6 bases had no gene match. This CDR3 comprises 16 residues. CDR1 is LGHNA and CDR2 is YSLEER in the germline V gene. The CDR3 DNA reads TGCGCCAGCAGCCAAGGAACCGGGACTACCTCCTACGAGCAGTACTTC. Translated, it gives CASSQGTGTTSYEQYF.

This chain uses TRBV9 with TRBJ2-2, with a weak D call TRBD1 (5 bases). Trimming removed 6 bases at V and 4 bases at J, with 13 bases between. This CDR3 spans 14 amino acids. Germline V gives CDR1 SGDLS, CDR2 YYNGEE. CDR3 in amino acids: CASTAGLGTGELFF. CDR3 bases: TGTGCCAGCACCGCAGGGCTTGGCACCGGGGAGCTGTTTTTT.

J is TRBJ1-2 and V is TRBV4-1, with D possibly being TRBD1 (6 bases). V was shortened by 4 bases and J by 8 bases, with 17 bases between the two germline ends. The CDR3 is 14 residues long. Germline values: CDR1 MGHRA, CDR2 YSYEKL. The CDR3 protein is CASSPWTETGGYTF. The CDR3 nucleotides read TGCGCCAGCAGCCCTTGGACAGAGACCGGAGGCTACACCTTC.

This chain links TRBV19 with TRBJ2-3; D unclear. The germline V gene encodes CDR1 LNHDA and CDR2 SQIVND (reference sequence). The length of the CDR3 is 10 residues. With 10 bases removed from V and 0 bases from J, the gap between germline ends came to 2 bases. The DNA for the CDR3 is TGTGCCACGAGCACAGATACGCAGTATTTT. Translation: CATSTDTQYF.

The CDR3 sequence: CASSFGLTSQNRQGSYEQYF. CDR3 nucleotide sequence: TGCGCCAGCAGCTTTGGGTTAACCTCACAAAATAGACAGGGATCCTACGAGCAGTACTTC. J is TRBJ2-7 and V is TRBV5-1, with 7 bases matching TRBD1. With 2 bases clipped from V and 1 base from J, the junction kept 21 bases outside the gene matches. Germline-derived CDR1 and CDR2 are SGHRS and YFSETQ. CDR3 length: 20 amino acids.

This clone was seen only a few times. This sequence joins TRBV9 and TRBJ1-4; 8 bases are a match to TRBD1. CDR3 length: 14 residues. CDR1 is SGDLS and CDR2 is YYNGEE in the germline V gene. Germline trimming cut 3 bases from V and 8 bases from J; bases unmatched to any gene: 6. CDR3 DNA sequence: TGTGCCAGCAGCGCCCAGGGGGCTAGGGAAAAACTGTTTTTT. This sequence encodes CASSAQGAREKLFF.

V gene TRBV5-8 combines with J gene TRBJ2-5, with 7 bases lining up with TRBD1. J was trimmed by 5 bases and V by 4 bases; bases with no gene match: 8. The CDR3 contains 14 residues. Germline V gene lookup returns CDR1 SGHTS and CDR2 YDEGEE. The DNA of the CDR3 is TGTGCCAGCAGCCGGAGGTCGGACAGGGAGACCCAGTACTTC. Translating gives CASSRRSDRETQYF.

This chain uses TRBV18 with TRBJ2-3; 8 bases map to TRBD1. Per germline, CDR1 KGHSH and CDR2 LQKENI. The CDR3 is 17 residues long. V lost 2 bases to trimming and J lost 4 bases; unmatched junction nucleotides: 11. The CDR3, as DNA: TGTGCCAGCTCACCAATGACAGGGGACGGGGGAGCAGATACGCAGTATTTT. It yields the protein CASSPMTGDGGADTQYF.

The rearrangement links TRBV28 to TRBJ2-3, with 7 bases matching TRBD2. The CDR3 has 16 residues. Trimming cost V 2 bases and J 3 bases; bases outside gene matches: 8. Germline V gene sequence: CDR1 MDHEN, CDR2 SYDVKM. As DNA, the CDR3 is TGTGCCAGCAGTTTACTCGCTAGCGGATTTACAGATACGCAGTATTTT. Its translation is CASSLLASGFTDTQYF.

The CDR3 coding sequence is TGCGCCAGCAGCTTGGGACAGGGGGCGGGTGGCTACACCTTC. It translates to CASSLGQGAGGYTF. V is TRBV5-1 and J is TRBJ1-2; 10 nucleotides agree with TRBD1. The CDR3 extends over 14 amino acids. Germline V lookup: CDR1 SGHRS, CDR2 YFSETQ. Trimming at V came to 0 bases and at J to 7 bases, leaving 3 bases not matched to a gene.

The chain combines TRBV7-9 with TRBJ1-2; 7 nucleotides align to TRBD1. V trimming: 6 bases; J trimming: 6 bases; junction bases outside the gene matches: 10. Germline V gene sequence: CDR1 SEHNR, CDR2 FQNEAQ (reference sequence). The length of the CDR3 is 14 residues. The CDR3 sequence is CASSFTGAMDGYTF. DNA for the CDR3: TGTGCCAGCAGTTTCACAGGGGCCATGGATGGCTACACCTTC.

The CDR3 DNA is TGTGCCAGCAGCCTTACTAGTTCCAACAATGAGCAGTTCTTC. Its protein is CASSLTSSNNEQFF. The chain joins TRBV5-4 to TRBJ2-1; D perhaps matches TRBD2 (5 bases). This CDR3 is built from 14 residues. The germline V and J ends were trimmed by 4 bases and 5 bases, with 13 bases remaining between them. Germline V gene sequence: CDR1 SGHNT, CDR2 YYREEE (reference sequence).